This T cell receptor (beta chain) was captured by sequencing in a study of technical replicates of blood from several donors listed by TCRdb under 2017. Library preparation used the immunoSEQ multiplex PCR assay. As stored in TCRdb, this immuneACCESS dataset retains in-frame rearrangements with V and J assigned. A fraction of the clones does not appear; measured against another copy, unresolved V genes explain less than half of the discrepancy, and the remainder lacks a known reason. The sample includes 70,000 to 90,000 clones, with roughly 92% observed a single time. The top ten clonotypes cover 0.25% of the sample. Comments on this clone: Its recognized antigen is unknown. Base qualities are not at hand, and no much larger clone is one base apart.

This clonotype originated in a human donor in good health. Sequenced sample: T cells isolated from PBMCs.

The bases are TGTGCCAGCAGCTTACTTAGCGGGCTTAACACCGGGGAGCTGTTTTTT. This translates into CASSLLSGLNTGELFF. Recombination connected TRBV7-9 to TRBJ2-2, and 7 junctional nucleotides match TRBD2. From the cysteine through the phenylalanine, the CDR3 covers 16 amino acids. This entry keeps only the CDR3 DNA: 48 bases, framed from base 1. Here V drops 2 bases and J drops 2 bases, and the junction holds 5 bases not matched to any gene. The CDR1 and CDR2 encoded by the germline V gene (reference sequence) are SEHNR and FQNEAQ.